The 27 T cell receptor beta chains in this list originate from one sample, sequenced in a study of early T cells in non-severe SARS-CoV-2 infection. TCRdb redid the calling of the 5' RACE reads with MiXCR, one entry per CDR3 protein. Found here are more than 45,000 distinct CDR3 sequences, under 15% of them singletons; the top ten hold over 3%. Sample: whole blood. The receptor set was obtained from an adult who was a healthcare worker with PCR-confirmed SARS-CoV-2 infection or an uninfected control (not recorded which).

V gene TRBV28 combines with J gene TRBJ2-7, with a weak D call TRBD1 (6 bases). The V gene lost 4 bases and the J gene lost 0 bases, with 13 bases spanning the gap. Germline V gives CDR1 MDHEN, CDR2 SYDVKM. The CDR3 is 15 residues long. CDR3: CASSSRTAVSYEQYF. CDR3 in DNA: TGTGCCAGCAGTTCCAGGACAGCCGTCTCCTACGAGCAGTACTTC.

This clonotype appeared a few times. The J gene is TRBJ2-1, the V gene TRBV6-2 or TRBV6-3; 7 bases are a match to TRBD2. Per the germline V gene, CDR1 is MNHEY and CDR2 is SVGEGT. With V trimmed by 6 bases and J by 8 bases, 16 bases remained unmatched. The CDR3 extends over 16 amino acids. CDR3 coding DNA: TGTGCCAGCAGCTCCCGTCCCGGGACTATACTACATGAGCAGTTCTTC. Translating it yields CASSSRPGTILHEQFF.

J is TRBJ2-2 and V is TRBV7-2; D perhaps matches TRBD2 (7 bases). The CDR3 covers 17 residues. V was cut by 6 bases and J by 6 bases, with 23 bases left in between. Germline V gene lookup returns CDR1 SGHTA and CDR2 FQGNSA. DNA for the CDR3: TGTGCCAGCAGTTCCTACGAGGGGGGGCGGACGGCCGGGGAGCTGTTTTTT. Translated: CASSSYEGGRTAGELFF.

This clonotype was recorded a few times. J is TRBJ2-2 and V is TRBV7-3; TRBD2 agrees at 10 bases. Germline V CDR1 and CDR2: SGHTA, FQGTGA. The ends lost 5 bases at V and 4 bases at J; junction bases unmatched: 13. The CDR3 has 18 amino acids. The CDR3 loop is CASSPSGSGRSGTGELFF. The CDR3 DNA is TGTGCCAGCAGCCCTTCGGGTAGCGGGAGGAGTGGCACCGGGGAGCTGTTTTTT.

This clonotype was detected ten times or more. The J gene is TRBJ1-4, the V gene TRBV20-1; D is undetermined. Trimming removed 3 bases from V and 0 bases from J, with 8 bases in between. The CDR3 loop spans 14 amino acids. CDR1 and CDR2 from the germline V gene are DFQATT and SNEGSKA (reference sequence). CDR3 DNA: TGCAGTGCTAGGACCGGAACAACTAATGAAAAACTGTTTTTT. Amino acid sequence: CSARTGTTNEKLFF.

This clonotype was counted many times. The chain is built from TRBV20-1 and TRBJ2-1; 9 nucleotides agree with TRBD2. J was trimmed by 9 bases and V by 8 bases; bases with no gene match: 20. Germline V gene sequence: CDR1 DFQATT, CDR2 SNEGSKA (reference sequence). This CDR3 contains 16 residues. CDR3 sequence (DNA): TGCAGTCCCCCGCCCGACGGGTTAGCGGGAGTGGGTGAGCAGTTCTTC. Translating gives CSPPPDGLAGVGEQFF.

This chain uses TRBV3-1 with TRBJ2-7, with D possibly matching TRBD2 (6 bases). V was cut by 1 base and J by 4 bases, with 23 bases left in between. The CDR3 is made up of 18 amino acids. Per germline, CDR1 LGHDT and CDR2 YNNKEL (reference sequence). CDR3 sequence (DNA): TGTGCCAGCAGCCAAGCTACTTCGAGCGGGCCGATTTCATACGAGCAGTACTTC. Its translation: CASSQATSSGPISYEQYF.

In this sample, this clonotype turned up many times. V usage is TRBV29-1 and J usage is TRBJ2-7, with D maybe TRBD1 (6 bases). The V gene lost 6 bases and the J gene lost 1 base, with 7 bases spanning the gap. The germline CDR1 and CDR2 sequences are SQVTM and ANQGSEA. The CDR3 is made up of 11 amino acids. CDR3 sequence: CSVGQSYEQYF. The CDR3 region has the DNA TGCAGCGTCGGACAGTCCTACGAGCAGTACTTC.

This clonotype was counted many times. The CDR3 region has the DNA TGCAGCGTGGGGGCGTCGGGGAACATTCAGTACTTC. Amino acid sequence: CSVGASGNIQYF. V is TRBV29-1 and J is TRBJ2-4, with D possibly being TRBD1 (6 bases). The CDR3 is made up of 12 amino acids. Germline V gene lookup returns CDR1 SQVTM and CDR2 ANQGSEA. The V and J ends lost 6 bases and 7 bases respectively, with 13 bases between them.

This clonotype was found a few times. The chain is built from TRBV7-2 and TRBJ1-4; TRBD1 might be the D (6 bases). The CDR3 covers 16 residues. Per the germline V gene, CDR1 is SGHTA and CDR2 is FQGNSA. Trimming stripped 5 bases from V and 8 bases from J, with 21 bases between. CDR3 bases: TGTGCCAGCAGCCCTCAAGACAGGTTGGGTGGGGAAAAACTGTTTTTT. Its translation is CASSPQDRLGGEKLFF.

CDR3 sequence reads: CSVAGTGLYEQYF. CDR3 nucleotide sequence: TGCAGCGTCGCCGGGACAGGGCTCTACGAGCAGTACTTC. The chain joins TRBV29-1 to TRBJ2-7, with 9 bases matching TRBD1. Losses at the gene ends were 6 bases for V and 3 bases for J; bases not matched to a gene: 6. Germline-derived CDR1 and CDR2 are SQVTM and ANQGSEA. The length of the CDR3 is 13 residues.

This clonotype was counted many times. The CDR3 DNA sequence: TGTGCCAGCAGCCAAGCACAGGGTCAAGAGACCCAGTACTTC. This gives the protein CASSQAQGQETQYF. The V call is TRBV3-1, the J call TRBJ2-5, with D perhaps TRBD1 (6 bases). The germline V gene has CDR1 LGHDT and CDR2 YNNKEL (reference sequence). The CDR3 loop spans 14 amino acids. V dropped 1 base and J dropped 2 bases, with 8 bases sitting between them.

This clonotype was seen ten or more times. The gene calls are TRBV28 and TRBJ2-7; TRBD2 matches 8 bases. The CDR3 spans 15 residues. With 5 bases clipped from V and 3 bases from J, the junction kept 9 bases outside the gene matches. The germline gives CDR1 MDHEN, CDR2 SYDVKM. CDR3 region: CASSQTTSGNYEQYF. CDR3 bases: TGTGCCAGCAGTCAGACAACTAGCGGAAACTACGAGCAGTACTTC.

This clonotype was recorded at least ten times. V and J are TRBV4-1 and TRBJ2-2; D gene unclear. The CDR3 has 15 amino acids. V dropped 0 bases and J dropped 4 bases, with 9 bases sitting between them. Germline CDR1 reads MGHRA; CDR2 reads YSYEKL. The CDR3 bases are TGCGCCAGCAGCCAAGATCCCAGCGCCACCGGGGAGCTGTTTTTT. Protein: CASSQDPSATGELFF.

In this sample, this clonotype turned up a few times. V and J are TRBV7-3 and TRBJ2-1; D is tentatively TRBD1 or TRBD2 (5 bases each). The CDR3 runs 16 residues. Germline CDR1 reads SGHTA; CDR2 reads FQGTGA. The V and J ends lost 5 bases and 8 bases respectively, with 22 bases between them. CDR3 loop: CASSQSPGRLLHEQFF. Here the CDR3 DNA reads TGTGCCAGCAGCCAGTCCCCGGGACGTTTACTCCATGAGCAGTTCTTC.

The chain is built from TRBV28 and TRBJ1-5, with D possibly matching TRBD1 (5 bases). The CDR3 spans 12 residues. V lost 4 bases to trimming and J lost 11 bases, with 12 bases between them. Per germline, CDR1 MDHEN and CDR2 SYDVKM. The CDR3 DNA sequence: TGTGCCAGCAGTTGGGCGGGGGAGGCCCAGCATTTT. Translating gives CASSWAGEAQHF.

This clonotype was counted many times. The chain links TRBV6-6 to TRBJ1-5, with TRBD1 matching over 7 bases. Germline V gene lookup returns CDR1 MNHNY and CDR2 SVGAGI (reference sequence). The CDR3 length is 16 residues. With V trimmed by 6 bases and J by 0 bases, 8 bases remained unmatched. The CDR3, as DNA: TGTGCCAGCAGCTCCGAGAACAGGGGTAGCAATCAGCCCCAGCATTTT. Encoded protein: CASSSENRGSNQPQHF.

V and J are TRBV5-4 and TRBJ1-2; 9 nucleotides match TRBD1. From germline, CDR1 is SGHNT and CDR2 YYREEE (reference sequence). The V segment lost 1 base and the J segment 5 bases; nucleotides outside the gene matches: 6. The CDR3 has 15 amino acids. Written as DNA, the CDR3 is TGTGCCAGCAGCTTGAAGGACAGGGGAGGGTATGGCTACACCTTC. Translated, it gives CASSLKDRGGYGYTF.

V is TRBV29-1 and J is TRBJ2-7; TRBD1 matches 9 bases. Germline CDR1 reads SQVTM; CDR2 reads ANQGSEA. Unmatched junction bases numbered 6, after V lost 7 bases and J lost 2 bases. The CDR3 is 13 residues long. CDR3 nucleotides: TGCAGCGGGACAGGGGCCGAAACCTACGAGCAGTACTTC. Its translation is CSGTGAETYEQYF.

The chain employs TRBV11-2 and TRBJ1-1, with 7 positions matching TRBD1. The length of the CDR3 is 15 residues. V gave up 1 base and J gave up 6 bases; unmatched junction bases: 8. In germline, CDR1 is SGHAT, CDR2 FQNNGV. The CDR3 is CASSLVPRGVAEAFF. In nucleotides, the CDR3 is TGTGCCAGCAGCTTAGTCCCCAGGGGGGTAGCTGAAGCTTTCTTT.

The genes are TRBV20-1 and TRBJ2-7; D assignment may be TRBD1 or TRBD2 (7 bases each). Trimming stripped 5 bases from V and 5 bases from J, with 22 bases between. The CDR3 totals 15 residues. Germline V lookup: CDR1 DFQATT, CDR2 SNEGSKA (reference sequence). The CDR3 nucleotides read TGCAGTGCTCCCCCAATGGGAGGGGGCTACAACGAGCAGTACTTC. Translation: CSAPPMGGGYNEQYF.

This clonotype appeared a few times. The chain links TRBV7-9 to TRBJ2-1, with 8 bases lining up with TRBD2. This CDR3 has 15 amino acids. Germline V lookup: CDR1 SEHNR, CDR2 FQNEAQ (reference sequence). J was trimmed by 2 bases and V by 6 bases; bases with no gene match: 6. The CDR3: CASRTSGSPYNEQFF. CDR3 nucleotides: TGTGCCAGCAGAACTAGCGGTTCCCCCTACAATGAGCAGTTCTTC.

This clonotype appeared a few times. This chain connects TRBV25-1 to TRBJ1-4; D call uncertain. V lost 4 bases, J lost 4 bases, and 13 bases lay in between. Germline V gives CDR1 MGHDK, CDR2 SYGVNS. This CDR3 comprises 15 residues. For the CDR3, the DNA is TGTGCCAGCAGTGGTTATACAGAGGATAATGAAAAACTGTTTTTT. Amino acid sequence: CASSGYTEDNEKLFF.

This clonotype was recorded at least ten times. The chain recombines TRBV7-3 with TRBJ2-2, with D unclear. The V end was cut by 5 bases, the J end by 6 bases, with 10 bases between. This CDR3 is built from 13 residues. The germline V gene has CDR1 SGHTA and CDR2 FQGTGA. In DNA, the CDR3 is TGTGCCAGCAGCCCCGTGGGCGCCGGGGAGCTGTTTTTT. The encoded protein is CASSPVGAGELFF.

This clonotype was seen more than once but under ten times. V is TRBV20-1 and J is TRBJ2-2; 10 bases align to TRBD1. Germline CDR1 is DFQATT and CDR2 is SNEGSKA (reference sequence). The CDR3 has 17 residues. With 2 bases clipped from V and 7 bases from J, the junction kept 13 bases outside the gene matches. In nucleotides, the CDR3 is TGCAGTGCTAGAATCCGGGACAGGGGTCTGGAACACGGGGAGCTGTTTTTT. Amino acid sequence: CSARIRDRGLEHGELFF.

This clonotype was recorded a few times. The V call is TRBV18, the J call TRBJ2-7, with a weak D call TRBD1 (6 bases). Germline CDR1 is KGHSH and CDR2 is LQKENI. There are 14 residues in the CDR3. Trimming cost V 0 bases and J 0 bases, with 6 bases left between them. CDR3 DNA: TGTGCCAGCTCACCACCGGACAGCTCCTACGAGCAGTACTTC. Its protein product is CASSPPDSSYEQYF. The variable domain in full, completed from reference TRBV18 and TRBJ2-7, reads NAGVMQNPRHLVRRRGQEARLRCSPMKGHSHVYWYRQLPEEGLKFMVYLQKENIIDESGMPKERFSAEFPKEGPSILRIQQVVRGDSAAYFCASSPPDSSYEQYFGPGTRLTVT.

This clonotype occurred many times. The CDR3, as DNA: TGCAGCGCTCGACAGGGGGCGTCGGGCAATGAGCAGTTCTTC. This translates into CSARQGASGNEQFF. V usage is TRBV29-1 and J usage is TRBJ2-1; TRBD1 aligns across 10 bases. After removal of 7 bases from V and 6 bases from J, the junction contained 9 bases not matched to a gene. The length of the CDR3 is 14 residues. CDR1 is SQVTM and CDR2 is ANQGSEA in the germline V gene.